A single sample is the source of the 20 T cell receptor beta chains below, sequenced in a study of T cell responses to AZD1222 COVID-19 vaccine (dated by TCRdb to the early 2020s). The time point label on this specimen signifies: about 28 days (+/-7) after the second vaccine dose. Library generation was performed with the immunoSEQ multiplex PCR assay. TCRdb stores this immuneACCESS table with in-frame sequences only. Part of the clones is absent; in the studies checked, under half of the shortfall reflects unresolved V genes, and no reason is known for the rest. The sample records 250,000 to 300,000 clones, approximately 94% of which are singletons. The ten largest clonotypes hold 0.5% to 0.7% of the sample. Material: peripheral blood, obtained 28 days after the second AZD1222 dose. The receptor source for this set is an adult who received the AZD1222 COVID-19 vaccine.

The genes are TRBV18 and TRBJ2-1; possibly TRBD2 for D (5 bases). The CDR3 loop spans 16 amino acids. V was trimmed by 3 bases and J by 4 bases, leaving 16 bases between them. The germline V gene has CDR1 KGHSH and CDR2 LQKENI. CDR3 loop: CASSPGVPNLYNEQFF. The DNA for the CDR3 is TGTGCCAGCTCACCCGGGGTGCCGAACCTTTACAATGAGCAGTTCTTC.

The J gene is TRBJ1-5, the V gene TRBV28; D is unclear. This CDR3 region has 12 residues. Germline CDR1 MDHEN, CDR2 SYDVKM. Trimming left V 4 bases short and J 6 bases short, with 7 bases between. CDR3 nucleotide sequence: TGTGCCAGCAGTTCCTCGGCTCAGCCCCAGCATTTT. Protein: CASSSSAQPQHF.

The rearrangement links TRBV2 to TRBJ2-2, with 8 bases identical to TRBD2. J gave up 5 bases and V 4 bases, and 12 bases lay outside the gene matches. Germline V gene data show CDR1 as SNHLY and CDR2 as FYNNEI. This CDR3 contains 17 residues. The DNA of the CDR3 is TGTGCCAGCAGTGTTCTAGCGGGTACTTTGGGGACCGGGGAGCTGTTTTTT. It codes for CASSVLAGTLGTGELFF.

The DNA for the CDR3 is TGTGCCATCGACAGGGGCACTAACTATGGCTACACCTTC. Amino acids: CAIDRGTNYGYTF. The chain recombines TRBV28 with TRBJ1-2; 8 bases are a match to TRBD1. CDR3 length: 13 amino acids. Germline V gives CDR1 MDHEN, CDR2 SYDVKM. V trimming: 10 bases; J trimming: 0 bases; junction bases outside the gene matches: 4.

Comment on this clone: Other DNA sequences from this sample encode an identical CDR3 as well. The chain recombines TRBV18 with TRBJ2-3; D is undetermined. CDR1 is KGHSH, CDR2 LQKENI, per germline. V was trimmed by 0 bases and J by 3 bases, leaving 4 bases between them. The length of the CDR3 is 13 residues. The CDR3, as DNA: TGTGCCAGCTCACCACCTTCAACAGATACGCAGTATTTT. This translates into CASSPPSTDTQYF.

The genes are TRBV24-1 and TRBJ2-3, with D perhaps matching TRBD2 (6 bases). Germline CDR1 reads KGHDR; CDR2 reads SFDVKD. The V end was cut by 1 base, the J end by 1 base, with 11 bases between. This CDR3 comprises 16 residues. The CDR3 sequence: CATSDFGEVGTDTQYF. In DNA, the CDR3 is TGTGCCACCAGTGATTTCGGGGAGGTCGGCACAGATACGCAGTATTTT.

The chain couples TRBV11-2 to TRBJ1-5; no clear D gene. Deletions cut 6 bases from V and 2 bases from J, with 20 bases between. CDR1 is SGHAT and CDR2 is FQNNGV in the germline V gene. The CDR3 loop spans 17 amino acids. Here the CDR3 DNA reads TGTGCCAGCAGACCAAAAGGACTTTCCCTGGGCAATCAGCCCCAGCATTTT. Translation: CASRPKGLSLGNQPQHF.

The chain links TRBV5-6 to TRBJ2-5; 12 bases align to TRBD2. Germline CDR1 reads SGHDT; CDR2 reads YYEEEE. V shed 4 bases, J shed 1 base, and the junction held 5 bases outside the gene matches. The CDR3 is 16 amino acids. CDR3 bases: TGTGCCAGCAGCCGAGGACTAGCGGGGACCCAAGAGACCCAGTACTTC. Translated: CASSRGLAGTQETQYF.

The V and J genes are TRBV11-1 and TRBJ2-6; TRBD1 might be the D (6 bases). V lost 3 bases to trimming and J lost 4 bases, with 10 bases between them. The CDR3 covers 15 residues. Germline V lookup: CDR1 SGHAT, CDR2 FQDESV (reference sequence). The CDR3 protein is CASSLQGSGANVLTF. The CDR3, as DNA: TGTGCCAGCAGCTTGCAGGGGTCCGGGGCCAACGTCCTGACTTTC.

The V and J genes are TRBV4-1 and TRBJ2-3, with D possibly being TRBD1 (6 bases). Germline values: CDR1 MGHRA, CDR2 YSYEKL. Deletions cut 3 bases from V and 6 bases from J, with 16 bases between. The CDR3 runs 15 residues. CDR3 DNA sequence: TGCGCCAGCAGCCAGGGCGCCAGGGGCCCCGATACGCAGTATTTT. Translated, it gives CASSQGARGPDTQYF.

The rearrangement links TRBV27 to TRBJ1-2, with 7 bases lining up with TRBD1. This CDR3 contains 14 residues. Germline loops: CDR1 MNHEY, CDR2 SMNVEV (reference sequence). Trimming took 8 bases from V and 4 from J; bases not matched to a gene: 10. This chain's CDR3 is CASGRSGQIYGYTF. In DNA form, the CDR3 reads TGTGCCAGCGGACGGTCGGGACAGATCTATGGCTACACCTTC.

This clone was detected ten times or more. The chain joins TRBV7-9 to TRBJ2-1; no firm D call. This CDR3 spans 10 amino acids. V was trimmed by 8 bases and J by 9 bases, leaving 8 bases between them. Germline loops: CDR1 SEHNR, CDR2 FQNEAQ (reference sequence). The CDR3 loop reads CASGIGEQFF. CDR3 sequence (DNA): TGTGCCAGCGGCATTGGTGAGCAGTTCTTC.

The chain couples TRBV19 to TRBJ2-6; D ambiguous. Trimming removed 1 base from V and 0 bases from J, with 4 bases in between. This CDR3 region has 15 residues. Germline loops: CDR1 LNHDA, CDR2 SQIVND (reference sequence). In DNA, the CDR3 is TGTGCCAGTAGTATAGGTCCCTCTGGGGCCAACGTCCTGACTTTC. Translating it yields CASSIGPSGANVLTF. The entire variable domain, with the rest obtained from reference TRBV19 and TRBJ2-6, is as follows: DGGITQSPKYLFRKEGQNVTLSCEQNLNHDAMYWYRQDPGQGLRLIYYSQIVNDFQKGDIAEGYSVSREKKESFPLTVTSAQKNPTAFYLCASSIGPSGANVLTFGAGSRLTVL.

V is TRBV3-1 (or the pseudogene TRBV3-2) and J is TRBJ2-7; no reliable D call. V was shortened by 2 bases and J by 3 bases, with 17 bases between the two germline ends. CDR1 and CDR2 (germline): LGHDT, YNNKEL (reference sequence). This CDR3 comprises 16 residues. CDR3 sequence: CASSQSFGPLGYEQYF. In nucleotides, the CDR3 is TGTGCCAGCAGCCAAAGTTTCGGGCCTCTTGGCTACGAGCAGTACTTC.

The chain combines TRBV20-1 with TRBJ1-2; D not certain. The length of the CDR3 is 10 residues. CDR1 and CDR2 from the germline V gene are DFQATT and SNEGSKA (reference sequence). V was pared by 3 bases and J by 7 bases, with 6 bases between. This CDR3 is CSARRSGYTF. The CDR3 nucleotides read TGCAGTGCTAGGCGGAGTGGCTACACCTTC.

The CDR3 sequence: CASINGGLRDQPQHF. The CDR3 region has the DNA TGTGCCAGCATTAACGGGGGGCTCCGCGATCAGCCCCAGCATTTT. The genes are TRBV28 and TRBJ1-5; TRBD1 is a possible D gene (6 bases). Germline V gene lookup returns CDR1 MDHEN and CDR2 SYDVKM. This CDR3 comprises 15 residues. V gave up 7 bases and J gave up 5 bases, with 18 bases separating them.

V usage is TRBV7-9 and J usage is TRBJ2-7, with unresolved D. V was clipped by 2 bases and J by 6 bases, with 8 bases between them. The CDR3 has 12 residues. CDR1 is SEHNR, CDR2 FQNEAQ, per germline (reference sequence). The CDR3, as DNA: TGTGCCAGCAGCTTACTTGGGTTCGAGCAGTACTTC. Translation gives CASSLLGFEQYF.

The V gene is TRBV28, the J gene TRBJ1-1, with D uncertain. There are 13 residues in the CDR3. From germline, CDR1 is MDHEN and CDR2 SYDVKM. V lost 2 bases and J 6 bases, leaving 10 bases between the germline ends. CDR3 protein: CASSLPGNPEAFF. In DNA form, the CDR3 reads TGTGCCAGCAGTTTACCAGGAAATCCTGAAGCTTTCTTT.

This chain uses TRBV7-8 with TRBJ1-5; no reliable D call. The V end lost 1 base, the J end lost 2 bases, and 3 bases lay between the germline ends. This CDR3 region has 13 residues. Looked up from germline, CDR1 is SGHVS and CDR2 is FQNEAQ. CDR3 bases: TGTGCCAGCAGCTTAGTAGGCAATCAGCCCCAGCATTTT. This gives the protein CASSLVGNQPQHF. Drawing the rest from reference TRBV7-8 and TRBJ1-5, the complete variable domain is GAGVSQSPRYKVAKRGQDVALRCDPISGHVSLFWYQQALGQGPEFLTYFQNEAQLDKSGLPSDRFFAERPEGSVSTLKIQRTQQEDSAVYLCASSLVGNQPQHFGDGTRLSIL.

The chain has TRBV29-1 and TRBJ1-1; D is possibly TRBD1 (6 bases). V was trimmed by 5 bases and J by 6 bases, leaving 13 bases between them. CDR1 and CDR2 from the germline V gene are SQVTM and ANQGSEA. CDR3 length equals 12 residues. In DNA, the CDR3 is TGCAGCGTTTCCACAGGGAGGGCTGAAGCTTTCTTT. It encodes CSVSTGRAEAFF.